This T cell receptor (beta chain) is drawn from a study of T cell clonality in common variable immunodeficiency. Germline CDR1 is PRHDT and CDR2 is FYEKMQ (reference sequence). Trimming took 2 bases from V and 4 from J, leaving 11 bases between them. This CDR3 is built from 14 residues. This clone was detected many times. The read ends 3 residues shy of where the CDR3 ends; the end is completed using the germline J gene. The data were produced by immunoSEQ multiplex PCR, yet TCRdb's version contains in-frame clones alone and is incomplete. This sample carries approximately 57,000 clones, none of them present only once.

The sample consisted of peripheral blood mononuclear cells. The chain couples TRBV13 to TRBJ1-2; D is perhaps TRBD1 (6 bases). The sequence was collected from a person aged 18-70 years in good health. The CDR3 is CASSLRSRGYGYTF. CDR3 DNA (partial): TGTGCCAGCAGCTTAAGATCCAGGGGCTATGGC.